This TCR beta chain is drawn from a study of a mutant IDH1 vaccine in newly diagnosed glioma. Study-wide background: Vaccination followed radiotherapy alone by 4-6 weeks, or accompanied temozolomide cycles. Of treated patients, about 60% were men and about 38% women, averaging roughly 42 years. Previous treatment comprised radiotherapy, temozolomide, or both, mostly both.

Findings of the study overall: Alterations occurring in top peripheral T cell clonotypes seemed unrelated to pseudoprogression.

Remarks on this clone: Its antigen is not known.

Time point described: week 23, last vaccination. The investigators gave 300 ug of mutant IDH1 20-mer peptide in each vaccine dose, together with topical imiquimod. Deletions cut 3 bases from V and 7 bases from J, with 11 bases between. Per the germline V gene, CDR1 is SGHRS and CDR2 is YFSETQ. The CDR3 spans 12 residues. Sequencing used immunoSEQ multiplex PCR; TCRdb keeps in-frame clones, though not all of them. The sample lists tens of thousands of clones; 82% were seen once. This receptor was identified in a man under 40 with glioma. V and J are TRBV5-1 and TRBJ2-7; D is unresolved. The starting material was PBMCs, obtained from a glioma patient whose treatment included an IDH1 peptide vaccine. The chain's CDR3 is CASSYPGDEQYF. The DNA for the CDR3 is TGCGCCAGCAGCTACCCTGGGGATGAGCAGTACTTC. Combining the CDR3 with reference TRBV5-1 and TRBJ2-7 gives the whole variable domain KAGVTQTPRYLIKTRGQQVTLSCSPISGHRSVSWYQQTPGQGLQFLFEYFSETQRNKGNFPGRFSGRQFSNSRSEMNVSTLELGDSALYLCASSYPGDEQYFGPGTRLTVT.